Listed below are T cell receptor beta chains from one sample, sequenced in a study of blood T cell repertoires in COVID-19. Method: immunoSEQ multiplex PCR; TCRdb's copy keeps in-frame clones and lacks some. The sample shows approximately 410,000 clones, roughly 89% of them seen only once. Sample: peripheral blood. The receptors derive from a young woman with active or convalescent COVID-19. Each CDR3 is given with its conserved first and last residue. The D gene is left open where the match is weak. Size values are once, few and many counts, or a class for expanded clones, and some rows have none.

D gene | J gene | clone size | V gene | CDR3 DNA | CDR3 protein
- | TRBJ2-2 | - | TRBV11-2 | TGTGCCAGCAGCTCGCTCAGAGGTAACACCGGGGAGCTGTTTTTT | CASSSLRGNTGELFF
- | TRBJ1-1 | - | TRBV20-1 | TGCAGTGCTGAACAGGGTCCTGAAGCTTTCTTT | CSAEQGPEAFF
TRBD1 | TRBJ1-2 | - | TRBV2 | TGTGCCAGCAGTCGCCCGGGACAGGGGGACTATGGCTACACCTTC | CASSRPGQGDYGYTF
TRBD2 | TRBJ2-3 | - | TRBV5-4 | TGTGCCAGCAGCCCGGTTCTAGCGGACAGCACAGATACGCAGTATTTT | CASSPVLADSTDTQYF
TRBD2 | TRBJ2-1 | - | TRBV29-1 | TGCAGCGCTGGGACTAGCGGGAGGGCCAATGAGCAGTTCTTC | CSAGTSGRANEQFF
TRBD1 | TRBJ1-1 | few | TRBV30 | TGTGCCTGGATACAGGGGTACACTGAAGCTTTCTTT | CAWIQGYTEAFF
- | TRBJ1-2 | - | TRBV28 | TGTGCCAGCAGCCAAGGGAGGGGGAACTATGGCTACACCTTC | CASSQGRGNYGYTF
TRBD2 | TRBJ2-5 | - | TRBV5-1 | TGCGCCAGCATGCCCGGGACTAGCGGGGGAGAGACCCAGTACTTC | CASMPGTSGGETQYF
TRBD1 | TRBJ1-5 | once | TRBV5-8 | TGTGCCAGCAGCTTGAGGACAGGGGGAACCCAGCCCCAGCATTTT | CASSLRTGGTQPQHF
TRBD2 | TRBJ2-7 | - | TRBV3-1/TRBV3-2 | TGTGCCAGCAGCCAAGGCGGGACCTATCCACTAGCGGGAGGCTCCCACGAGCAGTACTTC | CASSQGGTYPLAGGSHEQYF
- | TRBJ1-3 | - | TRBV5-1 | TGCGCCAGCAGCTTAATCGAGTTGTCTCGGAGGAACACCATATATTTT | CASSLIELSRRNTIYF
- | TRBJ2-3 | - | TRBV10-1 | TGCGCCAGCAGTTCGGGGTCTAGCACAGATACGCAGTATTTT | CASSSGSSTDTQYF
- | TRBJ2-5 | - | TRBV4-1 | TGCGCCAGCAGCGAGAGGGAGGAGACCCAGTACTTC | CASSEREETQYF
TRBD1 | TRBJ1-6 | - | TRBV3-1/TRBV3-2 | TGTGCCAGCAGCCAAGGACAGGGTGTGGGTTCACCCCTCCACTTT | CASSQGQGVGSPLHF
TRBD1 | TRBJ1-1 | - | TRBV19 | TGTGCCAGTAGGACAGGGGGAAACACTGAAGCTTTCTTT | CASRTGGNTEAFF
TRBD2 | TRBJ2-5 | - | TRBV6-1 | TGTGCCAGCAGTGAAGGGCTAGCGGGGGGGCAGGAGACCCAGTACTTC | CASSEGLAGGQETQYF
- | TRBJ1-1 | - | TRBV6-1 | TGTGCCAGCAGTGAACGACTTGGACAAGTGAACACTGAAGCTTTCTTT | CASSERLGQVNTEAFF